These 12 T cell receptor beta chains originate from one sample sequenced in a study of blood T cell repertoires in COVID-19. Assay used: immunoSEQ multiplex PCR; TCRdb lists only in-frame clones, some missing. The data contain 150,000 or so clones, roughly 70% of them singletons. Sequenced material: peripheral blood. The receptors come from a woman at least 80 years old with acute or convalescent COVID-19.

J is TRBJ1-5 and V is TRBV24-1; no reliable D call. V was cut by 3 bases and J by 5 bases, with 7 bases left in between. Germline V CDR1 and CDR2: KGHDR, SFDVKD. This CDR3 comprises 13 residues. Here the CDR3 DNA reads TGTGCCACCAGTGATACCTTAGATCAGCCCCAGCATTTT. Its translation is CATSDTLDQPQHF.

The CDR3 reads CASSQERAGMETQYF. CDR3 sequence (DNA): TGCGCCAGCAGCCAAGAAAGAGCGGGTATGGAGACCCAGTACTTC. This rearrangement joins TRBV4-1 to TRBJ2-5; possibly TRBD2 for D (6 bases). This CDR3 has 15 residues. The V gene's germline CDR1 is MGHRA and CDR2 YSYEKL. The V gene lost 0 bases and the J gene lost 5 bases, with 13 bases spanning the gap.

This rearrangement joins TRBV28 to TRBJ1-6; D is unclear. Germline CDR1 is MDHEN and CDR2 is SYDVKM. The CDR3 spans 14 residues. V was shortened by 7 bases and J by 7 bases, with 14 bases between the two germline ends. In DNA form, the CDR3 reads TGTGCCAGCACCACTATGAACGGGAATTCACCCCTCCACTTT. This translates into CASTTMNGNSPLHF.

The chain recombines TRBV6-4 with TRBJ2-2; unclear D gene. CDR3 length: 16 amino acids. V lost 0 bases to trimming and J lost 5 bases, with 13 bases between them. The germline gives CDR1 MRHNA, CDR2 SNTAGT. CDR3 nucleotide sequence: TGTGCCAGCAGTGACTCGTGGCCTTCCCGAACCGGGGAGCTGTTTTTT. The encoded protein is CASSDSWPSRTGELFF.

This chain uses TRBV10-1 with TRBJ1-1; a possible D gene is TRBD1 (6 bases). There are 14 residues in the CDR3. V was clipped by 8 bases and J by 1 base, with 14 bases between them. Germline assignment: CDR1 WNHNN and CDR2 SYGVQD (reference sequence). The CDR3 spells CASPQGSRNTEAFF. CDR3 in DNA: TGCGCCAGCCCACAGGGTTCTAGGAACACTGAAGCTTTCTTT.

The CDR3 sequence is CASMPGLSSETQYF. The CDR3 nucleotides are TGTGCCAGCATGCCAGGGCTATCGTCGGAGACCCAGTACTTC. The chain employs TRBV2 and TRBJ2-5; the D gene is possibly TRBD1 (5 bases). Germline V CDR1 and CDR2: SNHLY, FYNNEI. V dropped 7 bases and J dropped 5 bases, with 17 bases sitting between them. The CDR3 has 14 amino acids.

This CDR3 is CAISSNAGQGAYGYTF. In DNA form, the CDR3 reads TGTGCCATCAGCTCCAACGCGGGACAGGGGGCCTATGGCTACACCTTC. V is TRBV10-3 and J is TRBJ1-2, with 12 bases identical to TRBD1. CDR3 size: 16 residues. CDR1 ENHRY and CDR2 SYGVKD come from the germline V gene. Unmatched junction bases numbered 9, after V lost 6 bases and J lost 4 bases.

In its sample, this clone was seen a few times. The chain employs TRBV21-1 and TRBJ1-5. TRBV21-1 is a documented pseudogene. This CDR3 is built from 17 residues. The CDR3 DNA follows: TGTGCCAGCAGCAATGATCTGGAGGGTCGGAGCAATCAGCCCCAGCATTTT. Translating gives CASSNDLEGRSNQPQHF.

In DNA form, the CDR3 reads TGTGCCAGCAGCAAAGTCAAGACTAGCGGGCCCTACAATGAGCAGTTCTTC. It translates to CASSKVKTSGPYNEQFF. The rearrangement links TRBV21-1 to TRBJ2-1; TRBD2, the D gene given by the table, was not confirmed from the DNA. TRBV21-1 is described as a pseudogene. The CDR3 runs 17 residues.

This clone was seen only once. The chain has TRBV28 and TRBJ2-7, with 9 nucleotides matching TRBD2. Unmatched junction bases numbered 4, after V lost 3 bases and J lost 4 bases. The germline V gene encodes CDR1 MDHEN and CDR2 SYDVKM. The CDR3 length is 14 residues. The CDR3 loop reads CASSFSSGKYEQYF. Written as DNA, the CDR3 is TGTGCCAGCAGTTTCTCTAGCGGGAAGTACGAGCAGTACTTC.

The chain combines TRBV5-1 with TRBJ2-7, with D unclear. Trimming removed 1 base at V and 0 bases at J, with 5 bases between. Germline loops: CDR1 SGHRS, CDR2 YFSETQ. CDR3 length: 13 residues. The CDR3, as DNA: TGCGCCAGCAGCTTGAGCAACTCCTACGAGCAGTACTTC. This sequence encodes CASSLSNSYEQYF.

The chain has TRBV2 and TRBJ1-2; a weak D match, TRBD1 (5 bases). Germline CDR1 and CDR2: SNHLY and FYNNEI. The CDR3 contains 13 residues. The V end was cut by 8 bases, the J end by 8 bases, with 18 bases between. The chain's CDR3 is CASGALGVSGYTF. Here the CDR3 DNA reads TGTGCCAGCGGGGCCTTAGGGGTCAGCGGCTACACCTTC.